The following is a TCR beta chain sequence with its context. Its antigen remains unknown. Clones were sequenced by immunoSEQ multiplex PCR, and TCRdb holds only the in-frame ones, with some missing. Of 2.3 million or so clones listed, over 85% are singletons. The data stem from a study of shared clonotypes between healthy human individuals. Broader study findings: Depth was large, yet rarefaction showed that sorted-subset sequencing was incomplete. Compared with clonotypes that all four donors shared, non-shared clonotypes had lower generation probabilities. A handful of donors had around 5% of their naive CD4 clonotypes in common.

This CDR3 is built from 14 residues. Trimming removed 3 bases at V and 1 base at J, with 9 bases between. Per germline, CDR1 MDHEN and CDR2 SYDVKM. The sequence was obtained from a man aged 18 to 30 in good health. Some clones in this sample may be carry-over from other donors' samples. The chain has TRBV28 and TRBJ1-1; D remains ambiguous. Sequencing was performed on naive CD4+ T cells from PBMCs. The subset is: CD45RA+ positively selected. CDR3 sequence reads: CASSLSTGNTEAFF. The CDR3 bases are TGTGCCAGCAGTTTGAGTACGGGGAACACTGAAGCTTTCTTT.